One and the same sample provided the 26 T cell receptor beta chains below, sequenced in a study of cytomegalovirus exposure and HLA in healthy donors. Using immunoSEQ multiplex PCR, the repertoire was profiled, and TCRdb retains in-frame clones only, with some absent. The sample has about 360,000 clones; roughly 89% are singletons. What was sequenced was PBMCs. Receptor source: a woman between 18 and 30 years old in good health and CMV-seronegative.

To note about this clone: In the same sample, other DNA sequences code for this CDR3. In nucleotides, the CDR3 is TGTGCCATCAGTGAAGGGACAGGGAGCACAGATACGCAGTATTTT. Residues: CAISEGTGSTDTQYF. The rearrangement uses TRBV10-3 and TRBJ2-3; 9 nucleotides agree with TRBD1. Germline CDR1 reads ENHRY; CDR2 reads SYGVKD. The V and J ends lost 3 bases and 0 bases, in that order; junction bases with no gene match: 1. The CDR3 loop spans 15 amino acids.

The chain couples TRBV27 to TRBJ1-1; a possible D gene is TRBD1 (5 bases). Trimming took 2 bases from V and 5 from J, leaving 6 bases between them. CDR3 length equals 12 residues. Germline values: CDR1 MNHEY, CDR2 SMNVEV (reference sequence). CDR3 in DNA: TGTGCCAGCAGTTTACCAGGGACTGAAGCTTTCTTT. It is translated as CASSLPGTEAFF.

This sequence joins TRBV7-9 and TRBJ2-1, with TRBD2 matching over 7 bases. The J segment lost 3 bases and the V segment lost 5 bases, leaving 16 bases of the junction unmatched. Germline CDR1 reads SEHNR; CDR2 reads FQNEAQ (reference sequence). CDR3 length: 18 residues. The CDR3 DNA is TGTGCCAGCAGCCCACAGGTGCCCACTAGCGTAAACTACAATGAGCAGTTCTTC. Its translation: CASSPQVPTSVNYNEQFF.

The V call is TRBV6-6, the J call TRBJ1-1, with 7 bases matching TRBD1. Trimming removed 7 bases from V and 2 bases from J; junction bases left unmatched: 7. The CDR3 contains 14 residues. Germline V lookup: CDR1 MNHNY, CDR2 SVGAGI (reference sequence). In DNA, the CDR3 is TGTGCCAGCAACCTAGGGGGCTTTAACACTGAAGCTTTCTTT. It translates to CASNLGGFNTEAFF.

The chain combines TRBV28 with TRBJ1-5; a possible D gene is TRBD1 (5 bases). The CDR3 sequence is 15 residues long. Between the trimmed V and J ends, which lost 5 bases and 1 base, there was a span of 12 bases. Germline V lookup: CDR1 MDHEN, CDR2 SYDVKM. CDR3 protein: CASSVRATSNQPQHF. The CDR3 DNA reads TGTGCCAGCAGTGTCAGGGCTACCAGCAATCAGCCCCAGCATTTT.

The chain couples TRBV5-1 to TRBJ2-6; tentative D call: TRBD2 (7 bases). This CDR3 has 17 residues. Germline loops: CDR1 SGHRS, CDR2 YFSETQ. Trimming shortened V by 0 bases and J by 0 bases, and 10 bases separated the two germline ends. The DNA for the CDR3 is TGCGCCAGCAGCTTGGAGGGGGGGCTCTCTGGGGCCAACGTCCTGACTTTC. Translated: CASSLEGGLSGANVLTF.

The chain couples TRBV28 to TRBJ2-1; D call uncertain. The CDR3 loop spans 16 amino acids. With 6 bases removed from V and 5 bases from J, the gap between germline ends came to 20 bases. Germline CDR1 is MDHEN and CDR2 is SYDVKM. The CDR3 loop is CASSHRPNLRNNEQFF. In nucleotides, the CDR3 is TGTGCCAGCAGCCATAGGCCCAATTTGCGGAACAATGAGCAGTTCTTC.

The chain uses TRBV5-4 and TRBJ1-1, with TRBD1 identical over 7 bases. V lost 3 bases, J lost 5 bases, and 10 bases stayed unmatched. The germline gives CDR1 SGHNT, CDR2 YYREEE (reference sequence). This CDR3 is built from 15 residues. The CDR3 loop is CASSSTGYGSTEAFF. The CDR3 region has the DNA TGTGCCAGCAGCTCGACAGGGTATGGCTCGACTGAAGCTTTCTTT.

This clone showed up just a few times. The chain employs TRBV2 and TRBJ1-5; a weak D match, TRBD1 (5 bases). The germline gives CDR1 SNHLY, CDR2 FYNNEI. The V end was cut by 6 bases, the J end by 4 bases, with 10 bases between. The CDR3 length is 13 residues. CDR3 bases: TGTGCCAGCAGGGCAGGGTATAATCAGCCCCAGCATTTT. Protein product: CASRAGYNQPQHF.

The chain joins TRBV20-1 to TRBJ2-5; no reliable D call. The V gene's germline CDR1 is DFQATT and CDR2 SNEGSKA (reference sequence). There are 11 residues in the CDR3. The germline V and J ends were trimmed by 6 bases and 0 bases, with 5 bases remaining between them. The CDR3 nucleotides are TGCAGTGCGACTTACCAAGAGACCCAGTACTTC. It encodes CSATYQETQYF.

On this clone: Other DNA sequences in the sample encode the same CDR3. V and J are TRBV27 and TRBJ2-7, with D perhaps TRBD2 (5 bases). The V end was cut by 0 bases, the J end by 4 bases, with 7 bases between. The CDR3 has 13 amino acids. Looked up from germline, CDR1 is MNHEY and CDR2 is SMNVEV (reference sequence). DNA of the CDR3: TGTGCCAGCAGTTTATCCCGGGGATACGAGCAGTACTTC. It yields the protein CASSLSRGYEQYF.

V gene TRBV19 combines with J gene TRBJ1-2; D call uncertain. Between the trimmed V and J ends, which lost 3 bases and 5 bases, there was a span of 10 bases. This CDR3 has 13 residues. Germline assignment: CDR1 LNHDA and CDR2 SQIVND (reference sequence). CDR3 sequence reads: CASSIGRRYGYTF. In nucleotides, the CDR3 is TGTGCCAGTAGTATTGGGCGTCGGTATGGCTACACCTTC.

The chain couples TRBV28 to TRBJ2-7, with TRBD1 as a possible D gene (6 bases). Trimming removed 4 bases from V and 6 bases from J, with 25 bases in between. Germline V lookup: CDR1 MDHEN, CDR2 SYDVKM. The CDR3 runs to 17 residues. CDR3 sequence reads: CASSWGTLGMGHVEQYF. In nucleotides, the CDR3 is TGTGCCAGCAGTTGGGGGACCTTGGGCATGGGACATGTCGAGCAGTACTTC.

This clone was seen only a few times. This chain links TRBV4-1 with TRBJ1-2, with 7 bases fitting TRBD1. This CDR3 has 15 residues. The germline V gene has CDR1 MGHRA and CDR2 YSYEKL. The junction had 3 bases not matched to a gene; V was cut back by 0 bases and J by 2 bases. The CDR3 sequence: CASSQEHRGNYGYTF. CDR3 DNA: TGCGCCAGCAGCCAAGAGCACAGGGGAAACTATGGCTACACCTTC.

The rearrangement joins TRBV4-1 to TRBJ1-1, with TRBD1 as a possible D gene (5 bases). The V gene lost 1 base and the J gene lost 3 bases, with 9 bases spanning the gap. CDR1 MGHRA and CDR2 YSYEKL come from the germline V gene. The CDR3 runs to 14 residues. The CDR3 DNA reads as TGCGCCAGCAGCCAAGTCGGGGGACACACTGAAGCTTTCTTT. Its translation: CASSQVGGHTEAFF.

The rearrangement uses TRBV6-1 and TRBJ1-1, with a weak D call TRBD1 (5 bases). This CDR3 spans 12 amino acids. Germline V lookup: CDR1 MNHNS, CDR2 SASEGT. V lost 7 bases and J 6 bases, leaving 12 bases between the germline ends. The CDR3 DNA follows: TGTGCCAGCATAACAGGTTTTTCTGAAGCTTTCTTT. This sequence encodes CASITGFSEAFF.

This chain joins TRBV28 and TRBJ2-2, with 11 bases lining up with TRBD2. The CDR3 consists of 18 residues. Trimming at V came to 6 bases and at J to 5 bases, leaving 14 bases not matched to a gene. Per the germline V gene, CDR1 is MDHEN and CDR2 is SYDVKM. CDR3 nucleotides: TGTGCCAGCAGCCCGAGGACTAGCGGGTTCGCGGTTACCGGGGAGCTGTTTTTT. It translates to CASSPRTSGFAVTGELFF.

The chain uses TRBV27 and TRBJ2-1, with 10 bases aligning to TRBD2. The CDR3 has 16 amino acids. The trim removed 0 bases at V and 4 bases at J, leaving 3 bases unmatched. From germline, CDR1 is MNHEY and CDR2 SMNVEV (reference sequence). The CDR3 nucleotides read TGTGCCAGCAGTTTATCGACAGCGGGAGGGTACAATGAGCAGTTCTTC. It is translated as CASSLSTAGGYNEQFF.

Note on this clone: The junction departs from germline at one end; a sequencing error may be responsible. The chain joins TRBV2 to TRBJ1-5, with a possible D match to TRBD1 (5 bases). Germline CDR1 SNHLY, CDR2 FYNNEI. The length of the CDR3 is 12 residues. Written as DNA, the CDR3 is TGTGCCAGCAGCGAAGACAGCCCTTTAAAGCATTTT. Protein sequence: CASSEDSPLKHF.

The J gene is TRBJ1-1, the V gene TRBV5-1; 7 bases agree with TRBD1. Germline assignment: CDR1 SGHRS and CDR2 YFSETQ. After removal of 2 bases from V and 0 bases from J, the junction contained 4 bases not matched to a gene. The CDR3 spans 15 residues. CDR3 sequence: CASSFQGGVNTEAFF. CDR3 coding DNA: TGCGCCAGCAGCTTTCAGGGGGGAGTGAACACTGAAGCTTTCTTT.

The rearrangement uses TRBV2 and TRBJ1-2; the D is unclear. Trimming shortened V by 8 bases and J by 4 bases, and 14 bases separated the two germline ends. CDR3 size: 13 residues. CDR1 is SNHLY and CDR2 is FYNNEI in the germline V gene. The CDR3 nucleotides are TGTGCCAGCCTCGACGGGAAAGTCTATGGCTACACCTTC. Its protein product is CASLDGKVYGYTF.

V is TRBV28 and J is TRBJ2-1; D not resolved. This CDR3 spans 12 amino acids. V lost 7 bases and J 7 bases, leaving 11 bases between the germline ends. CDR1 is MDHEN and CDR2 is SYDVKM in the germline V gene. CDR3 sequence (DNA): TGTGCCAGCACCACCACAGCAAATGAGCAGTTCTTC. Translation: CASTTTANEQFF.

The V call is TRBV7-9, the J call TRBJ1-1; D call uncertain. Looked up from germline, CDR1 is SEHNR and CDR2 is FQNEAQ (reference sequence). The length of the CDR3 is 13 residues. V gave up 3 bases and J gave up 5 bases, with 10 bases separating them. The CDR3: CASSFGGITEAFF. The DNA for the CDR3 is TGTGCCAGCAGCTTTGGAGGTATTACTGAAGCTTTCTTT.

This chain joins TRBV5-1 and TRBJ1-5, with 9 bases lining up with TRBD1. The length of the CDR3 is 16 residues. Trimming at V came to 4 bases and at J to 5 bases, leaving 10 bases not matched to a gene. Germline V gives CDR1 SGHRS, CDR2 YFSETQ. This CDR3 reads CASSPGTGMADQPQHF. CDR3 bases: TGCGCCAGCAGCCCCGGGACAGGGATGGCGGATCAGCCCCAGCATTTT.

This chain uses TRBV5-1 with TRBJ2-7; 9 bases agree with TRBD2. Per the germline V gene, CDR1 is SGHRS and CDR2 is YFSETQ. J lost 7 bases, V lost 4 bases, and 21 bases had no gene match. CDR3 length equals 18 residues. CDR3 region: CASSPLGLRSGSLGEQYF. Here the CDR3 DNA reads TGCGCCAGCAGCCCATTGGGGCTCCGTAGCGGGAGTCTAGGAGAGCAGTACTTC.

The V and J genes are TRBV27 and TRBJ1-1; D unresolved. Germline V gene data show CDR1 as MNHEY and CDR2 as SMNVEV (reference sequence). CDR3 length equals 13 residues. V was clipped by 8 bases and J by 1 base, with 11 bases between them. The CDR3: CASGLIQNTEAFF. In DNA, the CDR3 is TGTGCCAGCGGCCTGATCCAGAACACTGAAGCTTTCTTT.